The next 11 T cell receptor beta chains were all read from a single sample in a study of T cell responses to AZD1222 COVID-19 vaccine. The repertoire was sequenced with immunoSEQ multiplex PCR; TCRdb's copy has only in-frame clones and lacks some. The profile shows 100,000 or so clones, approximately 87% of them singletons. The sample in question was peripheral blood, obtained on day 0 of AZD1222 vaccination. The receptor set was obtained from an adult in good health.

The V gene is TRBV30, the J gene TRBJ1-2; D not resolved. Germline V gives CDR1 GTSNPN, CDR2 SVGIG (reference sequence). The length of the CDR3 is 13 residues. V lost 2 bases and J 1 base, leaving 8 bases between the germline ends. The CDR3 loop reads CAWSIQRNYGYTF. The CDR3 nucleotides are TGTGCCTGGAGTATCCAGCGTAACTATGGCTACACCTTC.

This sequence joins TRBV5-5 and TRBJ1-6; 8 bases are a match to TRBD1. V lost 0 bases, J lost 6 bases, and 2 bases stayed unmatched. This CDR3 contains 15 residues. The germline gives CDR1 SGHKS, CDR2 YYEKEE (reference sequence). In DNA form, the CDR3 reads TGTGCCAGCAGCTTGGATGGACAGGGTAATTCACCCCTCCACTTT. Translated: CASSLDGQGNSPLHF. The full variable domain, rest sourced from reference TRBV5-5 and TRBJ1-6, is DAGVTQSPTHLIKTRGQQVTLRCSPISGHKSVSWYQQVLGQGPQFIFQYYEKEERGRGNFPDRFSARQFPNYSSELNVNALLLGDSALYLCASSLDGQGNSPLHFGNGTRLTVT.

CDR3 protein: CASSQDRALNEKLFF. CDR3 DNA sequence: TGTGCCAGCAGCCAAGACAGGGCCCTTAATGAAAAACTGTTTTTT. J is TRBJ1-4 and V is TRBV7-2, with 7 nucleotides matching TRBD1. The CDR3 loop spans 15 amino acids. The J segment lost 4 bases and the V segment lost 5 bases, leaving 7 bases of the junction unmatched. Germline V CDR1 and CDR2: SGHTA, FQGNSA.

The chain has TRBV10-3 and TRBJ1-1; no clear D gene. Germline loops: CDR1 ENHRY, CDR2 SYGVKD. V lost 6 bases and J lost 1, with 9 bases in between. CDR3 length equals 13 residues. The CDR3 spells CAISEGRNTEAFF. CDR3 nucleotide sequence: TGTGCCATCAGCGAGGGTAGGAACACTGAAGCTTTCTTT.

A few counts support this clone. In DNA form, the CDR3 reads TGTGCCAGCAGCCAAGATCCCCTGGACCGTCGGCGGGTAATAGAAAAACTGTTTTTT. Translating gives CASSQDPLDRRRVIEKLFF. The chain uses TRBV3-1 (or the pseudogene TRBV3-2) and TRBJ1-4; D is undetermined. CDR3 length equals 19 residues. V lost 0 bases and J 8 bases, leaving 25 bases between the germline ends. Germline V gene data show CDR1 as LGHDT and CDR2 as YNNKEL (reference sequence).

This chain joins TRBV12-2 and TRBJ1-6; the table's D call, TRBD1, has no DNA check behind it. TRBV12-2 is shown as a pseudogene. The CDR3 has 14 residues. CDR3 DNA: TGTGCAAGTCGCTTAGATGCAGGTAATTCACCCCTCCACTTT. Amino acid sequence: CASRLDAGNSPLHF.

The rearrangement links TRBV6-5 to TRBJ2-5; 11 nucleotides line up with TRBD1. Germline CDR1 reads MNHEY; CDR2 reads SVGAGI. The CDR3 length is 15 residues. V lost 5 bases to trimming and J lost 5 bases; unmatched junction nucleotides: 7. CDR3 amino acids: CASSLHGTGGETQYF. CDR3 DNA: TGTGCCAGCAGTCTCCACGGGACAGGGGGGGAGACCCAGTACTTC.

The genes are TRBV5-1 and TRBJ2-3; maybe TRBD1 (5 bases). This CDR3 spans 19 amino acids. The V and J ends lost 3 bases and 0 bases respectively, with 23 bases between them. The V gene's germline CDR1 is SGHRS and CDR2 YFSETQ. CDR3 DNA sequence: TGCGCCAGCAGCTCCTCTAGGTACCAGGGCCTTACTAGCACAGATACGCAGTATTTT. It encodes CASSSSRYQGLTSTDTQYF.

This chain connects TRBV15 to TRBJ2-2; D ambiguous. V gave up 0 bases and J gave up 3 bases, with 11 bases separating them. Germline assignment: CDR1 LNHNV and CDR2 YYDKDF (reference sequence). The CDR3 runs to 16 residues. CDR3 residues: CATSRDSWAYTGELFF. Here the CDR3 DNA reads TGTGCCACCAGCAGAGATTCGTGGGCCTACACCGGGGAGCTGTTTTTT. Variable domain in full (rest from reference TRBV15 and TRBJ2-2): DAMVIQNPRYQVTQFGKPVTLSCSQTLNHNVMYWYQQKSSQAPKLLFHYYDKDFNNEADTPDNFQSRRPNTSFCFLDIRSPGLGDTAMYLCATSRDSWAYTGELFFGEGSRLTVL.

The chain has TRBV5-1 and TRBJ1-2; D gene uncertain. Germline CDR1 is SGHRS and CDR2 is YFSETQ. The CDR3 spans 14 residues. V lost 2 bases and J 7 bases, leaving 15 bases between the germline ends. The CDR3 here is CASSFPDTSGGYTF. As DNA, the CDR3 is TGCGCCAGCAGCTTCCCTGACACCTCTGGTGGCTACACCTTC.

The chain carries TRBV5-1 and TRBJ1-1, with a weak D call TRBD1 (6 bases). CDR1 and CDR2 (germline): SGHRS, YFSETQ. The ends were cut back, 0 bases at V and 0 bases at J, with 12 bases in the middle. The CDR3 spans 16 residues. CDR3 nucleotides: TGCGCCAGCAGCTTGGTTCCAGGGGAGTTGAACACTGAAGCTTTCTTT. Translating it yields CASSLVPGELNTEAFF. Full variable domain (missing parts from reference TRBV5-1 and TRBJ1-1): KAGVTQTPRYLIKTRGQQVTLSCSPISGHRSVSWYQQTPGQGLQFLFEYFSETQRNKGNFPGRFSGRQFSNSRSEMNVSTLELGDSALYLCASSLVPGELNTEAFFGQGTRLTVV.